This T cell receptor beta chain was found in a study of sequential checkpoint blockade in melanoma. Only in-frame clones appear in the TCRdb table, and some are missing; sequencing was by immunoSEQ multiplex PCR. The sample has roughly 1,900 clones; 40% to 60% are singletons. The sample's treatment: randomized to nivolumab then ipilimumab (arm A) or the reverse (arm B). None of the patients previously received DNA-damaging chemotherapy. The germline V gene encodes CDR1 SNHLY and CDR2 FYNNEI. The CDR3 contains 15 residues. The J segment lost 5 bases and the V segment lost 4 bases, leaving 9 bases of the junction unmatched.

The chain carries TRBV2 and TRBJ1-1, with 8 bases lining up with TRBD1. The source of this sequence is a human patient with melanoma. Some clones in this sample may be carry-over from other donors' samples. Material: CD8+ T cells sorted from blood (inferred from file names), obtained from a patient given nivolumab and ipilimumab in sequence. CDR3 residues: CASSGLYRGDTEAFF. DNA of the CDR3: TGTGCCAGCAGTGGTTTATACAGGGGGGATACTGAAGCTTTCTTT.